This T cell receptor (beta chain) was documented in a study of T cell clones after liver transplantation (dated 2019 in TCRdb). About the study as a whole: The samples were obtained from ITN030ST, a randomized trial that attempted immunosuppression withdrawal within 2 years after liver transplantation. Donor-reactive T cell clones were identified by TCRbeta sequencing following a pre-transplant mixed lymphocyte reaction and were subsequently tracked in post-transplant blood. As an antigen-independent comparator for donor-reactive sequences, third party-reactive TCRbeta sequences were also identified from pre-transplant MLRs. Three of the eight recipients were HCV-positive; the others were transplanted for non-autoimmune, non-viral indications. No induction therapy was given to the subjects, and standard immunosuppression was administered until randomization at 12-24 months post-transplant. Tolerance was defined as complete immunosuppression withdrawal for at least one year with no rise in liver enzymes beyond twice the upper limit of normal. Blood samples were collected pre-transplant, pre-randomization before withdrawal, and post-randomization after either complete withdrawal or failed withdrawal. Of the 8 liver transplant recipients making up the studied cohort, 3 were classified as tolerant and 5 as non-tolerant.

Overall results and qualifications from the work: Donor-reactive sequences decreased more than third party-reactive sequences, which suggests partial antigen-specific deletion that was not related to withdrawal success. The conclusions were preliminary, being limited by small, heterogeneous patient numbers and by non-standardized post-transplant time points. Low numbers of available donor cells limited the measurable donor-reactive repertoire in a couple of subjects. In most of the 8 subjects, circulating donor-reactive CD4 TCRbeta sequences decreased significantly after transplant, regardless of tolerance or HCV status. Because no allograft tissue specimens were available, donor-reactive T cells may have migrated into the graft instead of being deleted. Once repertoire turnover was taken into account, donor-reactive detection showed a significant reduction for CD4 in 7 of 8 subjects and for CD8 in 8 of 8.

Frozen genomic DNA underwent high-throughput TCRbeta CDR3 sequencing by immunoSEQ, including PCR amplification, mapping, bias correction and internal controls. Per the authors' processing: Productive rearrangements were retained, and unique TCRbeta sequences were defined by the CDR3 nucleotide sequence together with the V and J gene. Donor-reactive sequences required at least 5-fold expansion in CFSE-low cells versus unstimulated pre-transplant cells and at least 0.01% frequency. Minimum frequency thresholds were set for each subject based on the unstimulated sample with the lowest template count, ensuring at least 90% detection power. Repertoire turnover was measured by Jensen-Shannon divergence between the top 1000 TCRbeta sequences post- and pre-transplant. Two-sided Fisher's exact tests were used to test for changes in how often donor-reactive sequences were detected. TCRdb stores this immuneACCESS table with in-frame sequences only. Part of the clones is absent; in the studies checked, under half of the shortfall reflects unresolved V genes, and no reason is known for the rest. The DNA gave D and trimming, while V, J and clone size come from that table. The sample records 45,000 to 60,000 clones, 70% to 80% of which are singletons. The top ten clones comprise approximately 2.6% of the sample.

Unstimulated PBMCs, after thawing, were stained for CD3, CD4 and CD8 and then FACS-sorted into CD3+CD4+ and CD3+CD8+ populations. Each of the 8 studied subjects was randomized to immunosuppression withdrawal. Genomic DNA was isolated with the Qiagen DNeasy Blood and Tissue Kit. The sample holds one count of this clone. There is no known antigen for this receptor. Base qualities are missing; no much larger clone stands one base away. The TCR originated in a human patient who received a liver transplant. After a transplant, some T cells may be of graft donor origin. The material was CD4+ T cells from blood, obtained at the approximately 15-month timepoint.

For the CDR3, the sequence is CASRATSYEQYV. The DNA reads as follows: TGTGCCAGCAGAGCGACTTCCTACGAGCAGTACGTC. The receptor chain draws on TRBV2 and TRBJ2-7; the D segment cannot be called with confidence. Per the germline V gene, SNHLY is the CDR1 and FYNNEI is the CDR2. Trimming removed 6 bases from V and 1 base from J, leaving 7 bases between the germline ends. Including the terminal cysteine and valine, the CDR3 comprises 12 residues. Just the 36-base CDR3 DNA is kept, in frame starting at base 1.